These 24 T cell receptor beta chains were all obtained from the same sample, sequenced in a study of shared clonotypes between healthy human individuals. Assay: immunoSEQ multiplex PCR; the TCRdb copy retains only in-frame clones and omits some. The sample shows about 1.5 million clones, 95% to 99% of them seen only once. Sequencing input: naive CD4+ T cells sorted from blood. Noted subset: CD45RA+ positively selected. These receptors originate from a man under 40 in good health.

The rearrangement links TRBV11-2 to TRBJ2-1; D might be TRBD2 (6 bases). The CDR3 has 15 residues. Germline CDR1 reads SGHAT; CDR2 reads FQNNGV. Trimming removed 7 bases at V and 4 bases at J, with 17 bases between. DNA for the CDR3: TGTGCCAGCACCCGTTGGGACTCGGAATACAATGAGCAGTTCTTC. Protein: CASTRWDSEYNEQFF.

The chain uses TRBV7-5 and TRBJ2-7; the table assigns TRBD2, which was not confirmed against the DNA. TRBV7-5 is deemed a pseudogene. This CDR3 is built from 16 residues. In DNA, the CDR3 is TGTGCCAGAAGTGGGGGGTTAGCGGGAATCTCCTACGAGCAGTACTTC. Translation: CARSGGLAGISYEQYF.

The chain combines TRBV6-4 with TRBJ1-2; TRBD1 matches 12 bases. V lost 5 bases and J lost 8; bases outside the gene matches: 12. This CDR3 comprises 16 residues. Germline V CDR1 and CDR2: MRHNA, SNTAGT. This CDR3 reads CASSPNAGQGAGGYTF. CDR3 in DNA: TGTGCCAGCAGTCCCAACGCGGGACAGGGGGCGGGCGGCTACACCTTC.

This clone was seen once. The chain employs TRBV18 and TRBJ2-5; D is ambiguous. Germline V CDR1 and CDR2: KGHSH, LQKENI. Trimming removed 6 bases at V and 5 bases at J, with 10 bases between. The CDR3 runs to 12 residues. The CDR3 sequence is CASSDGWETQYF. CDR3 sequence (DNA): TGTGCCAGCTCGGACGGGTGGGAGACCCAGTACTTC.

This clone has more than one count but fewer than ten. The CDR3 protein is CASSVVTGPGELFF. The CDR3 DNA reads as TGTGCCAGCAGCGTAGTGACCGGCCCCGGGGAGCTGTTTTTT. The genes are TRBV14 and TRBJ2-2; D not certain. The CDR3 length is 14 residues. V was trimmed by 5 bases and J by 6 bases, leaving 13 bases between them. Germline-derived CDR1 and CDR2 are SGHDN and FVKESK.

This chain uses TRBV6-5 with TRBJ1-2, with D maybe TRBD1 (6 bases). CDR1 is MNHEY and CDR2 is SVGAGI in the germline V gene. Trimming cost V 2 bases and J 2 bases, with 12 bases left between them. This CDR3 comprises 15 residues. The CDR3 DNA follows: TGTGCCAGCAGTTACACCGACGGGGGCAACTATGGCTACACCTTC. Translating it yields CASSYTDGGNYGYTF.

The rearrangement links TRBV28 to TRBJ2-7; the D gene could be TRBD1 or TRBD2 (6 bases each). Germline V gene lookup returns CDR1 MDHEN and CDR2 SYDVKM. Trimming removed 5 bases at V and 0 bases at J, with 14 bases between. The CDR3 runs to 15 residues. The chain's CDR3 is CASSTDGGLSYEQYF. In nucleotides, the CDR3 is TGTGCCAGCAGTACCGATGGGGGGCTCTCCTACGAGCAGTACTTC.

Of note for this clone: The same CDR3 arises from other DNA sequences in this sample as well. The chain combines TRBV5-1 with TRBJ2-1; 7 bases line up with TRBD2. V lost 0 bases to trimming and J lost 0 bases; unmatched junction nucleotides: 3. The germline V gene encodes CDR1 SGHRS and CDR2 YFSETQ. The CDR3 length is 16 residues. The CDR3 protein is CASSLVGGSSYNEQFF. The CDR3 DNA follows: TGCGCCAGCAGCTTGGTCGGCGGGAGCTCCTACAATGAGCAGTTCTTC.

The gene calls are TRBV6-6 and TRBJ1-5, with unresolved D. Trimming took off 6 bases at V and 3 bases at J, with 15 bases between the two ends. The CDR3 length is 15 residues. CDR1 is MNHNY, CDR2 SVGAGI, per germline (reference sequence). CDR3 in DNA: TGTGCCAGCAGCCCCGTGGGCAGACTCAATCAGCCCCAGCATTTT. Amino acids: CASSPVGRLNQPQHF.

The CDR3 here is CASSVDPGSYQPQHF. CDR3 bases: TGTGCCAGCAGCGTAGATCCAGGGTCATATCAGCCCCAGCATTTT. The gene calls are TRBV9 and TRBJ1-5; D possibly corresponds to TRBD1 (5 bases). This CDR3 comprises 15 residues. Trimming stripped 0 bases from V and 5 bases from J, with 12 bases between. Germline V lookup: CDR1 SGDLS, CDR2 YYNGEE. The entire variable domain, with the rest obtained from reference TRBV9 and TRBJ1-5, is as follows: DSGVTQTPKHLITATGQRVTLRCSPRSGDLSVYWYQQSLDQGLQFLIQYYNGEERAKGNILERFSAQQFPDLHSELNLSSLELGDSALYFCASSVDPGSYQPQHFGDGTRLSIL.

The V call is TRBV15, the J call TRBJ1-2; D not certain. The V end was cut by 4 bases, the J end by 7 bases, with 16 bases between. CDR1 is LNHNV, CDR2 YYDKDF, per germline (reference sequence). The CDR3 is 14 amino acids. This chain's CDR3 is CATSIKKGRVGYTF. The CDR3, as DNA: TGTGCCACCAGCATCAAAAAAGGGAGGGTTGGCTACACCTTC.

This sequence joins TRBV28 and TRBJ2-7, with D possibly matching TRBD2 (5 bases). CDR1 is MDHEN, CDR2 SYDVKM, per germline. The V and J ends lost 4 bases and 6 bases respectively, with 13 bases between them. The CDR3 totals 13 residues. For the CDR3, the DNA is TGTGCCAGCAGTTGGGGTGGAGGTTTCGAGCAGTACTTC. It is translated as CASSWGGGFEQYF. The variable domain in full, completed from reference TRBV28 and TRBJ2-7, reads DVKVTQSSRYLVKRTGEKVFLECVQDMDHENMFWYRQDPGLGLRLIYFSYDVKMKEKGDIPEGYSVSREKKERFSLILESASTNQTSMYLCASSWGGGFEQYFGPGTRLTVT.

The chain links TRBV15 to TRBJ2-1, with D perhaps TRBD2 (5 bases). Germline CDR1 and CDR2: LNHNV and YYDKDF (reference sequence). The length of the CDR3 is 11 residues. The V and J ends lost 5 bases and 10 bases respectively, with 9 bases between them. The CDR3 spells CATSGPGEQFF. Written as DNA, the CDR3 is TGTGCCACCAGCGGCCCGGGAGAGCAGTTCTTC. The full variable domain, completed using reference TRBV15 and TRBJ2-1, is DAMVIQNPRYQVTQFGKPVTLSCSQTLNHNVMYWYQQKSSQAPKLLFHYYDKDFNNEADTPDNFQSRRPNTSFCFLDIRSPGLGDTAMYLCATSGPGEQFFGPGTRLTVL.

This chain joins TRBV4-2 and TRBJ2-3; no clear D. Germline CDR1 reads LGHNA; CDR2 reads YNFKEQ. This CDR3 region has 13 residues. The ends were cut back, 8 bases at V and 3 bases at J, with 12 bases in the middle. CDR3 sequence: CASCRVLTDTQYF. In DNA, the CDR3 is TGTGCCAGCTGCCGGGTCCTGACAGATACGCAGTATTTT.

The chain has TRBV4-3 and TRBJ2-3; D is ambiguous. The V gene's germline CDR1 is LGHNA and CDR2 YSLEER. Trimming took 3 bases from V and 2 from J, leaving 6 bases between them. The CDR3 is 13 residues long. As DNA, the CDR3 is TGCGCCAGCAGCCAGGGCTTCACAGATACGCAGTATTTT. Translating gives CASSQGFTDTQYF.

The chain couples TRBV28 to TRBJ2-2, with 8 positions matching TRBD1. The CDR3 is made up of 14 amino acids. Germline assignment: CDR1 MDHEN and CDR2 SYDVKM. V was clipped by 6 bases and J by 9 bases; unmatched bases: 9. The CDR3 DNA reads TGTGCCAGCAGACCTAGGACAGGGCTCCGGGAGCTGTTTTTT. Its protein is CASRPRTGLRELFF.

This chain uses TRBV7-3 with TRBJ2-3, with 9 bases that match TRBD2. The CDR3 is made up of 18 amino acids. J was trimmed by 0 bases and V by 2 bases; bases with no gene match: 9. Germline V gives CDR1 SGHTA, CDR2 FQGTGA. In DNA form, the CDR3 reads TGTGCCAGCAGCTTATCACTAGCGGGTCTCGCTAGCACAGATACGCAGTATTTT. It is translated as CASSLSLAGLASTDTQYF. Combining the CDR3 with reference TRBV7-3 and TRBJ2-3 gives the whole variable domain GAGVSQTPSNKVTEKGKYVELRCDPISGHTALYWYRQSLGQGPEFLIYFQGTGAADDSGLPNDRFFAVRPEGSVSTLKIQRTERGDSAVYLCASSLSLAGLASTDTQYFGPGTRLTVL.

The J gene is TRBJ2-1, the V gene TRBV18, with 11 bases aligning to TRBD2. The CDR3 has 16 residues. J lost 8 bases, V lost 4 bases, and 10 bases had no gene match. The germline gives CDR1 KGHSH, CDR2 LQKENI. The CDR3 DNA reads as TGTGCCAGCTCACAGCGACTAGCGGGAATTAGTGATGAGCAGTTCTTC. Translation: CASSQRLAGISDEQFF.

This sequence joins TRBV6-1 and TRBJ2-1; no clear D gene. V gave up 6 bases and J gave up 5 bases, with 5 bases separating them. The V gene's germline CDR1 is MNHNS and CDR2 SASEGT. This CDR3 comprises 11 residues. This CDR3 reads CASRYDNEQFF. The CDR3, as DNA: TGTGCCAGCAGGTATGACAATGAGCAGTTCTTC.

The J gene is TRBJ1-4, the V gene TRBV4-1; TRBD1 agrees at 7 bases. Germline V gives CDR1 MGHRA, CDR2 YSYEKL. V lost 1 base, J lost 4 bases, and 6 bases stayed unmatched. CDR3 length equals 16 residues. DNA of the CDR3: TGCGCCAGCAGCCAAGTCCAGACAGGGAGTAATGAAAAACTGTTTTTT. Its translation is CASSQVQTGSNEKLFF.

DNA for the CDR3: TGTGCCGTCCGGGACTATAATAACGAGCAGTACTTC. Its protein product is CAVRDYNNEQYF. The chain is built from TRBV27 and TRBJ2-7, with TRBD2 matching 7 bases. The CDR3 contains 12 residues. The trim removed 11 bases at V and 5 bases at J, leaving 9 bases unmatched. Germline V CDR1 and CDR2: MNHEY, SMNVEV (reference sequence).

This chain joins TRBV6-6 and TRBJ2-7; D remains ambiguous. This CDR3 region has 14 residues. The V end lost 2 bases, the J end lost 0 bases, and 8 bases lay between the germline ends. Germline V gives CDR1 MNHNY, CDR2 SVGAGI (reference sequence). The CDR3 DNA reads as TGTGCCAGCAGTTACACCCAGAGCTCCTACGAGCAGTACTTC. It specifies CASSYTQSSYEQYF.

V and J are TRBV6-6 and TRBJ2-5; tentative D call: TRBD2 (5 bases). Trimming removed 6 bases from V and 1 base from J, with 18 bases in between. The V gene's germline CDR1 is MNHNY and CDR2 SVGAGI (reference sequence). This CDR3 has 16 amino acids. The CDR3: CASSTGLTNSQETQYF. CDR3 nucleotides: TGTGCCAGCAGCACCGGGTTGACTAATTCCCAAGAGACCCAGTACTTC.

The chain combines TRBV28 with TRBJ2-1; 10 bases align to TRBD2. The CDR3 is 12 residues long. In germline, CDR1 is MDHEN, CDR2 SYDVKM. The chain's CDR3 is CCIAGGYNEQFF. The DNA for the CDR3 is TGTTGTATAGCGGGGGGCTACAATGAGCAGTTCTTC.